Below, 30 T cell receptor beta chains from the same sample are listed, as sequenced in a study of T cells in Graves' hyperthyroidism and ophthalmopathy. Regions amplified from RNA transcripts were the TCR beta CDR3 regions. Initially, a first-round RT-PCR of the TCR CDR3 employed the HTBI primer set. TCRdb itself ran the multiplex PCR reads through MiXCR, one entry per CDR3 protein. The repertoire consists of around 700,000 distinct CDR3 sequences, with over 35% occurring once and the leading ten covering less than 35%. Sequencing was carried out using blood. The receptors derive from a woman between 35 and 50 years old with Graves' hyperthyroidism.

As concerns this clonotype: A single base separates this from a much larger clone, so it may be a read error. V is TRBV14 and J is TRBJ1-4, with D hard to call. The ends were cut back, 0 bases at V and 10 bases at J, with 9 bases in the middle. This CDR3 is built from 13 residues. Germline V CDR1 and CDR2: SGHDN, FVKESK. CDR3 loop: CASSQDRGGKLFF. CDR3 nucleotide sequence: TGTGCCAGCAGCCAAGACCGGGGAGGAAAACTGTTTTTT. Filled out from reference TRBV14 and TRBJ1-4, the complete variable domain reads EAGVTQFPSHSVIEKGQTVTLRCDPISGHDNLYWYRRVMGKEIKFLLHFVKESKQDESGMPNNRFLAERTGGTYSTLKVQPAELEDSGVYFCASSQDRGGKLFFGSGTQLSVL.

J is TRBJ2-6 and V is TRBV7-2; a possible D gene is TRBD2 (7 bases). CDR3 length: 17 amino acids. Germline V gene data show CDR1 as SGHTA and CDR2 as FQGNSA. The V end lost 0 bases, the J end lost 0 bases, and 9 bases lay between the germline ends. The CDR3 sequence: CASSLAGGPSGANVLTF. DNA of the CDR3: TGTGCCAGCAGCTTAGCGGGGGGGCCCTCTGGGGCCAACGTCCTGACTTTC.

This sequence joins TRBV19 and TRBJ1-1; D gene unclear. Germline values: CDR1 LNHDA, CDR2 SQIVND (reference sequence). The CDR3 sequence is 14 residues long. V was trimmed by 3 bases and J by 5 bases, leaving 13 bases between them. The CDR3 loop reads CASSMGSGGTEAFF. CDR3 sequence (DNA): TGTGCCAGTAGTATGGGATCCGGTGGGACTGAAGCTTTCTTT.

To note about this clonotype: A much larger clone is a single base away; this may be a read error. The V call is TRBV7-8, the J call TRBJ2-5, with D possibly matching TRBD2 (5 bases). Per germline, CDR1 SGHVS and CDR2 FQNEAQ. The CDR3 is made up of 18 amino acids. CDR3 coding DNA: TGTGCCAGCAGCTTCGGTTGGTTCCGGGAACCTAACCAAGAGGCCCAGTACTTC. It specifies CASSFGWFREPNQEAQYF.

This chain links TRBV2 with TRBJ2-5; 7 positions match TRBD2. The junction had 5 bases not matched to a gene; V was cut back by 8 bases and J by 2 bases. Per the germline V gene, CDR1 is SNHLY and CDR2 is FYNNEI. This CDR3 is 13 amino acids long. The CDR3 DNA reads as TGTGCCAGCGGGGCTAGCGGACAAGAGACCCAGTACTTC. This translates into CASGASGQETQYF.

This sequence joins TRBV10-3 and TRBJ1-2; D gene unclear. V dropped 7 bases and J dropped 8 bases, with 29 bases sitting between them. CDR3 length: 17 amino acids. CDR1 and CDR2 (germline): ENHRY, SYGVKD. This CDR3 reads CAIKGGRLLEFKGGYTF. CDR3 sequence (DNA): TGTGCCATCAAGGGAGGGCGCCTATTGGAGTTTAAAGGGGGCTACACCTTC.

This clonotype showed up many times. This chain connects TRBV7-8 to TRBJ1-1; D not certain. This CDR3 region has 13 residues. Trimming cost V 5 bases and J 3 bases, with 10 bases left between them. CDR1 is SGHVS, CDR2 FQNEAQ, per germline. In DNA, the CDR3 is TGTGCCAGCAGCCTAGAATCCGACACTGAAGCTTTCTTT. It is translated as CASSLESDTEAFF.

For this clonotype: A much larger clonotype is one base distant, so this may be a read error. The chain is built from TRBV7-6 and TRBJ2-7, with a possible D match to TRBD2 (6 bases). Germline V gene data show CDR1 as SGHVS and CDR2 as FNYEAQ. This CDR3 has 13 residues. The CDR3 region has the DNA TGTGCCAGCAGCTTAGATCTAGCGTCCGAGCGGTACTTC. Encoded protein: CASSLDLASERYF.

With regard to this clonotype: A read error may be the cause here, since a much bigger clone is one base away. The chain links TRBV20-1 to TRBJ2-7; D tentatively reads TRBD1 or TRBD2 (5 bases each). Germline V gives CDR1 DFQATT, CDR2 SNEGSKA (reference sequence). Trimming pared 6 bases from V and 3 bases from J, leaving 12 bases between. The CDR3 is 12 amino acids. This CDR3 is CSAQGRSYEQYF. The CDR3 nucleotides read TGCAGTGCCCAGGGACGGAGCTACGAGCAGTACTTC.

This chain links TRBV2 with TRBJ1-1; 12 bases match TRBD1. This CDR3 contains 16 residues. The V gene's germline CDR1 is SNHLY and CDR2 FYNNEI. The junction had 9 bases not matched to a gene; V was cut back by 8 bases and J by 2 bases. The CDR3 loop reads CASYRGTGGLNTEAFF. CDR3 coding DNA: TGTGCCAGCTATCGCGGGACAGGGGGCCTCAACACTGAAGCTTTCTTT.

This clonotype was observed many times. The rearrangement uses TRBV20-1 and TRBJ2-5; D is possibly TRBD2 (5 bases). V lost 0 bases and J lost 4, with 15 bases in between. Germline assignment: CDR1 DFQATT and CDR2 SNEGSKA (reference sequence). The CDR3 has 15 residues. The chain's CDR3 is CSARERRGLGETQYF. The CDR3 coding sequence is TGCAGTGCTAGAGAAAGGAGAGGGCTCGGAGAGACCCAGTACTTC.

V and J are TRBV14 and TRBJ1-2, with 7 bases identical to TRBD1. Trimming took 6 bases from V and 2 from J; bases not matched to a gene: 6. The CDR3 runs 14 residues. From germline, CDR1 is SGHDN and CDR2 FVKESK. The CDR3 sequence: CASSITDRNYGYTF. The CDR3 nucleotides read TGTGCCAGCAGTATTACGGACAGGAACTATGGCTACACCTTC.

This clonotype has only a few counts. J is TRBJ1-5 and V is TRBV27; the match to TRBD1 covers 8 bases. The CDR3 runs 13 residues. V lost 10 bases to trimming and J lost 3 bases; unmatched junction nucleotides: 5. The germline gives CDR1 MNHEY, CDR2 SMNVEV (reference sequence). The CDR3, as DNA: TGTGCCACTCGGACAGGGTACAATCAGCCCCAGCATTTT. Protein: CATRTGYNQPQHF.

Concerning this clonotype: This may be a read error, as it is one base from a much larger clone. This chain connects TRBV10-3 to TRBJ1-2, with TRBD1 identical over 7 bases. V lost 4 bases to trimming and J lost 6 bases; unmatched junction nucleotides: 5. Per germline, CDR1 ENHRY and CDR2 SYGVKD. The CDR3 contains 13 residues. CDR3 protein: CAISARQGDGYTF. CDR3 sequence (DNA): TGTGCCATCAGTGCAAGACAGGGCGATGGCTACACCTTC.

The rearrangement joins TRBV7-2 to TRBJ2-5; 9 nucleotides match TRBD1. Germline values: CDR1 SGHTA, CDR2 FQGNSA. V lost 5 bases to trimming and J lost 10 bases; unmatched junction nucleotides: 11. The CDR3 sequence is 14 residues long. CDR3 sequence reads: CASSRWTGVRDQYF. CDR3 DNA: TGTGCCAGCAGCAGGTGGACAGGGGTCCGAGACCAGTACTTC.

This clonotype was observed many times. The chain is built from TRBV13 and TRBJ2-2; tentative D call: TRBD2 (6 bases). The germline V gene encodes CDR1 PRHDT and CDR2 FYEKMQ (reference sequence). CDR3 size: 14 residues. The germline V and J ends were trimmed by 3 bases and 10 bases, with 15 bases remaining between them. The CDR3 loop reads CASSLRLREEELFF. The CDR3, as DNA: TGTGCCAGCAGCTTGAGACTGAGGGAGGAGGAGCTGTTTTTT.

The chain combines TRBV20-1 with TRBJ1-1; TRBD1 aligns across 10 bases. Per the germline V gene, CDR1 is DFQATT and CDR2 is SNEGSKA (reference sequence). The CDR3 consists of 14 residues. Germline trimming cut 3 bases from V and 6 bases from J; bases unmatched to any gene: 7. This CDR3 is CSARPGQGTPEAFF. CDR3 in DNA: TGCAGTGCTAGGCCGGGACAGGGGACCCCTGAAGCTTTCTTT.

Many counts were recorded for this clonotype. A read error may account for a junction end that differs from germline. This CDR3 reads CASSSAGGEQYF. The CDR3 region has the DNA TGTGCTAGCAGTTCCGCAGGGGGCGAGCAGTACTTC. The chain couples TRBV7-7 to TRBJ2-7; TRBD1 matches at 7 bases. The germline gives CDR1 SSHAT, CDR2 FNYEAQ (reference sequence). The CDR3 covers 12 residues.

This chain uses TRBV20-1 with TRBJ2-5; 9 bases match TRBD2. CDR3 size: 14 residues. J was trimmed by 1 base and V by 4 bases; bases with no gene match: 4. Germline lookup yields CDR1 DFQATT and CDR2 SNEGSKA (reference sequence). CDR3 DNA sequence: TGCAGTGCTACTGCACTAGCGGGCCAAGAGACCCAGTACTTC. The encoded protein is CSATALAGQETQYF.

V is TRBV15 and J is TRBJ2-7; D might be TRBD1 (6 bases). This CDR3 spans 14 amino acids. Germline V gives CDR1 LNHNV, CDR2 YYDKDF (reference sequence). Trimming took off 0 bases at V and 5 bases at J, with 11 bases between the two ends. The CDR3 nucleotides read TGTGCCACCAGCAGAGAGCAGGGGAGTAACGAGCAGTACTTC. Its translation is CATSREQGSNEQYF. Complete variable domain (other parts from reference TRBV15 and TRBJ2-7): DAMVIQNPRYQVTQFGKPVTLSCSQTLNHNVMYWYQQKSSQAPKLLFHYYDKDFNNEADTPDNFQSRRPNTSFCFLDIRSPGLGDTAMYLCATSREQGSNEQYFGPGTRLTVT.

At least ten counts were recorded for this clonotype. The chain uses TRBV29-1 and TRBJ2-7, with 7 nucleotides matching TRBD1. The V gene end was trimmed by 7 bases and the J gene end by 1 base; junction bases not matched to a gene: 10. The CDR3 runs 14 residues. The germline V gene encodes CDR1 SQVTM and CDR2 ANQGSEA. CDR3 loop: CSATGASGSYEQYF. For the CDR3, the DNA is TGCAGCGCCACAGGGGCTTCAGGGTCCTACGAGCAGTACTTC.

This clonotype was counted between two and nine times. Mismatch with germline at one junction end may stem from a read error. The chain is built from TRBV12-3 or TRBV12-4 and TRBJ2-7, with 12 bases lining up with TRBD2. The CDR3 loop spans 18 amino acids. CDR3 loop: CASSLGLAGGQSSYEQYF. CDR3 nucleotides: TGTGCCAGCAGCTTAGGGCTAGCGGGAGGGCAGAGCTCCTACGAGCAGTACTTC.

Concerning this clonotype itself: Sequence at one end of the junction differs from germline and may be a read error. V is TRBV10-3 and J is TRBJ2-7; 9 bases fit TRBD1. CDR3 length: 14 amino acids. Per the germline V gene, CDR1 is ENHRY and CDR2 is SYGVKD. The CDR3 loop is CAISGGTGSYEQHF. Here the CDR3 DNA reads TGTGCCATCAGTGGCGGGACAGGGTCCTACGAGCAGCACTTC.

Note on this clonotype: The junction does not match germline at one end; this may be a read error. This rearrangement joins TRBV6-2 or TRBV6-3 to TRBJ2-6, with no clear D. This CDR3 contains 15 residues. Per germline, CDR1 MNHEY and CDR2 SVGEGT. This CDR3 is CASSFGHSRANVLTF. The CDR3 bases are TGTGCCAGCAGTTTCGGGCACTCTAGGGCCAACGTCCTGACTTTC.

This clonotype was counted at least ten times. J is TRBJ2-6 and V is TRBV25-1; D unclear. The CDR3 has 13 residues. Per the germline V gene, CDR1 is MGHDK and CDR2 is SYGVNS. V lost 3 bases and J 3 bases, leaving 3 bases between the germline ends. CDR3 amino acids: CASSDVGANVLTF. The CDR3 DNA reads TGTGCCAGCAGTGATGTTGGGGCCAACGTCCTGACTTTC.

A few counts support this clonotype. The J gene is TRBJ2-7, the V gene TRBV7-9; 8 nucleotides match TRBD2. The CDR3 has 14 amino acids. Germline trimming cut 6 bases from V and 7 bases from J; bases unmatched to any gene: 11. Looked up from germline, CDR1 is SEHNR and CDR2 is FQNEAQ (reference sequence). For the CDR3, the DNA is TGTGCCAGCAGAGAGAGCGGGGGCGTCTCAGAGCAGTACTTC. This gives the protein CASRESGGVSEQYF.

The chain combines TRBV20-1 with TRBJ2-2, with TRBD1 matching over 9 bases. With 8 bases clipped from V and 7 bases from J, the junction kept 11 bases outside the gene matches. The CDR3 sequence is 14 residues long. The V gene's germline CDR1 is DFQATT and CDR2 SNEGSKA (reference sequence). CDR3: CSIPGQGSYGELFF. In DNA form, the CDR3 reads TGCAGTATCCCGGGACAGGGATCGTACGGGGAGCTGTTTTTT.

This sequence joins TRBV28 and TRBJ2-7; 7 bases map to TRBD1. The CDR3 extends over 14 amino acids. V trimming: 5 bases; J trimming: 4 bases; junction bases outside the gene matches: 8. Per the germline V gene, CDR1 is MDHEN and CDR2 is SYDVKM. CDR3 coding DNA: TGTGCCAGCAGTGTCCACAGGGGTTCGTACGAGCAGTACTTC. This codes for CASSVHRGSYEQYF.

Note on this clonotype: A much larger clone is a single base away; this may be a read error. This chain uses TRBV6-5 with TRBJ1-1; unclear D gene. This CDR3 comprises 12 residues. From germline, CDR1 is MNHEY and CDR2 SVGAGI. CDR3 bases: TGTGCCGGCAGTTACTCTGAGGGAGAAGCTTTCTTT. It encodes CAGSYSEGEAFF.

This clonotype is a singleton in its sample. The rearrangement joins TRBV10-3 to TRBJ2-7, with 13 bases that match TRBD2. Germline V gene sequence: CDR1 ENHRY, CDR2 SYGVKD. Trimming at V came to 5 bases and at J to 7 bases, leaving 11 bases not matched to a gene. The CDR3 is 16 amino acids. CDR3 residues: CAISPTSGGFPGEQYF. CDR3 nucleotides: TGTGCCATCAGTCCGACTAGCGGGGGGTTTCCTGGGGAGCAGTACTTC.